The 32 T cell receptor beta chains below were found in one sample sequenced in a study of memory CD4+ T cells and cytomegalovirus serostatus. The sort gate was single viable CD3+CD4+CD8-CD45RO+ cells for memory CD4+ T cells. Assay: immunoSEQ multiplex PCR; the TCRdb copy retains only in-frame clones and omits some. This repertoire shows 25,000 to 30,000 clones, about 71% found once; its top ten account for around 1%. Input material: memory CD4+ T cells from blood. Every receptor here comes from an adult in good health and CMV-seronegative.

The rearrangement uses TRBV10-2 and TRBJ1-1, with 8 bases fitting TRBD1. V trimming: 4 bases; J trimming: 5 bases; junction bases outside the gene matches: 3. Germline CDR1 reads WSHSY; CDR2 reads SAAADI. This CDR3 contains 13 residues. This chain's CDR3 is CASSGQGRTEAFF. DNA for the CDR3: TGCGCCAGCAGTGGACAGGGGAGGACTGAAGCTTTCTTT.

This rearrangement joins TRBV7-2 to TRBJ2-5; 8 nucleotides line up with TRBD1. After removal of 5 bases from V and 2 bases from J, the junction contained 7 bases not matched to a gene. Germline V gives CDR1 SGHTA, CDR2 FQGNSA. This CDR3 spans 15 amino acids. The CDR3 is CASSRTRQGQETQYF. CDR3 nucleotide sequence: TGTGCCAGCAGCCGTACTAGACAGGGGCAAGAGACCCAGTACTTC. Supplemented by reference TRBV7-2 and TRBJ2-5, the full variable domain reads GAGVSQSPSNKVTEKGKDVELRCDPISGHTALYWYRQSLGQGLEFLIYFQGNSAPDKSGLPSDRFSAERTGGSVSTLTIQRTQQEDSAVYLCASSRTRQGQETQYFGPGTRLLVL.

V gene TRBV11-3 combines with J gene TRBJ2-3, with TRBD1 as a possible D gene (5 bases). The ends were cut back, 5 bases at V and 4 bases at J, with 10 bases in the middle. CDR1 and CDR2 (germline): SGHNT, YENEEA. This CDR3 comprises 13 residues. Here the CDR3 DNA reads TGTGCCAGCAGCCTCCAGGGTGCAGATACGCAGTATTTT. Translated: CASSLQGADTQYF.

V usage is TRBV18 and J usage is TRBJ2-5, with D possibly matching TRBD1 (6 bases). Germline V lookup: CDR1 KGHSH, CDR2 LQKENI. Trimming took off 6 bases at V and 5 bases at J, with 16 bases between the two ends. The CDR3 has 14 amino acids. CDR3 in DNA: TGTGCCAGCTCCCTAGGGACACTCGTGGAGACCCAGTACTTC. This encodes CASSLGTLVETQYF.

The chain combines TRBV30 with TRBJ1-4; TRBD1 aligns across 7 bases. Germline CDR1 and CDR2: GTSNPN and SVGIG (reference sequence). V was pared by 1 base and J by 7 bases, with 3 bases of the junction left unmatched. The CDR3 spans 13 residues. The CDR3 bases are TGTGCCTGGAGTGCCGGGACAGCTGAAAAACTGTTTTTT. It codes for CAWSAGTAEKLFF.

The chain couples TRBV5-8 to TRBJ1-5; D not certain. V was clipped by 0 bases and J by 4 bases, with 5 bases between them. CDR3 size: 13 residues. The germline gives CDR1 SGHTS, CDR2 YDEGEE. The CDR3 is CASSLGWNQPQHF. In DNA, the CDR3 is TGTGCCAGCAGCTTGGGATGGAATCAGCCCCAGCATTTT.

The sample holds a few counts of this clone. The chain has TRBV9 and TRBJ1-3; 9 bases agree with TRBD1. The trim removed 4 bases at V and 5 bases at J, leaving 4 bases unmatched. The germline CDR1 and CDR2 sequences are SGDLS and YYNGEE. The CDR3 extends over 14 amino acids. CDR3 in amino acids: CASSFGTGRNTIYF. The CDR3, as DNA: TGTGCCAGCAGCTTCGGGACAGGGAGAAACACCATATATTTT.

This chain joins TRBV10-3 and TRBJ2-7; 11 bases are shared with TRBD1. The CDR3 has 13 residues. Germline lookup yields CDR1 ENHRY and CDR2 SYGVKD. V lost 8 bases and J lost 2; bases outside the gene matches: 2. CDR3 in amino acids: CAIGGQGAYEQYF. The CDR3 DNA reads TGTGCCATCGGGGGACAGGGGGCCTACGAGCAGTACTTC.

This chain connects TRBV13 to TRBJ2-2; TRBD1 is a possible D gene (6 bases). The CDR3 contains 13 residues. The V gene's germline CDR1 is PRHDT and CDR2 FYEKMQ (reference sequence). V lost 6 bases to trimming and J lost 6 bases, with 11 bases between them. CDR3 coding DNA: TGTGCCAGCAGACCTTACAGGGCCGGGGAGCTGTTTTTT. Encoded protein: CASRPYRAGELFF.

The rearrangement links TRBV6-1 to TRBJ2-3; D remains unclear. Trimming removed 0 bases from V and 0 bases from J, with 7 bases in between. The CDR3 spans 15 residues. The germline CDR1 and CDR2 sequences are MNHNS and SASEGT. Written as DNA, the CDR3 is TGTGCCAGCAGTGAAGCCGGACCGAGCACAGATACGCAGTATTTT. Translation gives CASSEAGPSTDTQYF.

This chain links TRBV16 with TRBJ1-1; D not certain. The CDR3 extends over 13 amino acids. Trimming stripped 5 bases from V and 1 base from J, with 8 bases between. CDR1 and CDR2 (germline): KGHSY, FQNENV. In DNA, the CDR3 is TGTGCCAGCAGCGCCATCAGGAACACTGAAGCTTTCTTT. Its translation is CASSAIRNTEAFF.

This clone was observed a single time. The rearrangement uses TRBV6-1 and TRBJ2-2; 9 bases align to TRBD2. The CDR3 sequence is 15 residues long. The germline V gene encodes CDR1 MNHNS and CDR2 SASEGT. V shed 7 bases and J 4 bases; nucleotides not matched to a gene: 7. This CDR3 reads CASNARTSATGELFF. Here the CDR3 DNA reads TGTGCCAGCAACGCCCGGACTAGCGCCACCGGGGAGCTGTTTTTT.

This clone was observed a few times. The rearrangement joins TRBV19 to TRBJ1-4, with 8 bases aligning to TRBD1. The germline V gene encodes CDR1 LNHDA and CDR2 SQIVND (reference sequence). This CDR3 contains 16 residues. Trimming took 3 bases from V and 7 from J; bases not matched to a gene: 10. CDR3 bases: TGTGCCAGTAGTATCGACAGGGGAATAAGTTCTGAAAAACTGTTTTTT. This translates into CASSIDRGISSEKLFF.

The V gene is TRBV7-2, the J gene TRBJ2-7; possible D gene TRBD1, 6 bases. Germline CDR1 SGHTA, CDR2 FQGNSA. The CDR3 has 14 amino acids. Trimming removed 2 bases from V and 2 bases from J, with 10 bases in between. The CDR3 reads CASSLNTGPYEQYF. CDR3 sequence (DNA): TGTGCCAGCAGCTTAAATACAGGGCCCTACGAGCAGTACTTC.

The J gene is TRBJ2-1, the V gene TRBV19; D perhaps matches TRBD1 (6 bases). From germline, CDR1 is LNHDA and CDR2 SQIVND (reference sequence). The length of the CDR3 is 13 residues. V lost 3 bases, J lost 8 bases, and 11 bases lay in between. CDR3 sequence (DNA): TGTGCCAGTAGTATGCTCGACAGGCATGAGCAGTTCTTC. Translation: CASSMLDRHEQFF.

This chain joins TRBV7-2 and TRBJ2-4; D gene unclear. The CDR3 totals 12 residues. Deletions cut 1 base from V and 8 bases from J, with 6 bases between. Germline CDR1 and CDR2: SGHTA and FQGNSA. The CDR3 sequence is CASSLGGYIQYF. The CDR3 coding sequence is TGTGCCAGCAGCTTAGGCGGTTACATTCAGTACTTC.

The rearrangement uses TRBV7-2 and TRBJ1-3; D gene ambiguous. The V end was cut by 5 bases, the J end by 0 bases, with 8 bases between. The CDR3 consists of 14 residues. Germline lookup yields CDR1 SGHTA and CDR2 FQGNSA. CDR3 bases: TGTGCCAGCAGCGCCCAGAACTCTGGAAACACCATATATTTT. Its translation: CASSAQNSGNTIYF. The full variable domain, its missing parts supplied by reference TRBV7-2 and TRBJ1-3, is GAGVSQSPSNKVTEKGKDVELRCDPISGHTALYWYRQSLGQGLEFLIYFQGNSAPDKSGLPSDRFSAERTGGSVSTLTIQRTQQEDSAVYLCASSAQNSGNTIYFGEGSWLTVV.

The CDR3 is CASSPQGLATNEKLFF. CDR3 DNA: TGTGCCAGCTCACCACAGGGACTAGCAACTAATGAAAAACTGTTTTTT. The V gene is TRBV18, the J gene TRBJ1-4; TRBD1 might be the D (5 bases). The V and J ends lost 1 base and 0 bases respectively, with 9 bases between them. This CDR3 has 16 residues. CDR1 is KGHSH, CDR2 LQKENI, per germline.

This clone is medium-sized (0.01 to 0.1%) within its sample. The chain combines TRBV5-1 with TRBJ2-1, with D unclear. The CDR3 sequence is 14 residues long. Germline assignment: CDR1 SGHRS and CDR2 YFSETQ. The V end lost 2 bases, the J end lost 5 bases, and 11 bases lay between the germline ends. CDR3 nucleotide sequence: TGCGCCAGCAGCTTACAGAGTTCCGACAATGAGCAGTTCTTC. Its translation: CASSLQSSDNEQFF.

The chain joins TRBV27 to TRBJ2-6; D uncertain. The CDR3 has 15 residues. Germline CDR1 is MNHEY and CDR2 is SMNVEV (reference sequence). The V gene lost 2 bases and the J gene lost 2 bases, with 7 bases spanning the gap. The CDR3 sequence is CASSLGVTGANVLTF. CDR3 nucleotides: TGTGCCAGCAGTTTAGGGGTTACTGGGGCCAACGTCCTGACTTTC. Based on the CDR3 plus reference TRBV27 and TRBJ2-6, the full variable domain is EAQVTQNPRYLITVTGKKLTVTCSQNMNHEYMSWYRQDPGLGLRQIYYSMNVEVTDKGDVPEGYKVSRKEKRNFPLILESPSPNQTSLYFCASSLGVTGANVLTFGAGSRLTVL.

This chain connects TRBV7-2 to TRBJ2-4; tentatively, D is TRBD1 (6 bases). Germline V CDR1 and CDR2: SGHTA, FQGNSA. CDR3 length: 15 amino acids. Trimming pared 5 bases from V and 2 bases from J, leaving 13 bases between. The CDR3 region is CASSDPRGPKNIQYF. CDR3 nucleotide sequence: TGTGCCAGCAGCGACCCCAGGGGTCCCAAAAACATTCAGTACTTC.

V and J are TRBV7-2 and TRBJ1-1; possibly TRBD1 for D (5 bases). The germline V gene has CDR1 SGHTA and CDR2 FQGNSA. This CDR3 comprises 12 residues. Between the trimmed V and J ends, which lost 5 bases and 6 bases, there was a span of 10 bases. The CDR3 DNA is TGTGCCAGCAGCGTTGACAGTGCTGAAGCTTTCTTT. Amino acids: CASSVDSAEAFF.

The CDR3 spells CASSQDYRGRGANVLTF. The CDR3 DNA follows: TGTGCCAGCAGCCAAGACTACAGGGGGCGTGGGGCCAACGTCCTGACTTTC. The genes are TRBV4-2 and TRBJ2-6; 9 positions match TRBD1. CDR3 length: 17 amino acids. The germline gives CDR1 LGHNA, CDR2 YNFKEQ. With V trimmed by 0 bases and J by 3 bases, 3 bases remained unmatched.

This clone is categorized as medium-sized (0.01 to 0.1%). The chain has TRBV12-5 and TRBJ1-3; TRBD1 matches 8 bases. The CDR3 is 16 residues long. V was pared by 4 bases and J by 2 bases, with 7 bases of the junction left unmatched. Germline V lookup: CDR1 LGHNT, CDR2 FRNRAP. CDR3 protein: CASGSWTGRTGNTIYF. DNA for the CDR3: TGTGCTAGTGGTTCCTGGACAGGGCGTACTGGAAACACCATATATTTT.

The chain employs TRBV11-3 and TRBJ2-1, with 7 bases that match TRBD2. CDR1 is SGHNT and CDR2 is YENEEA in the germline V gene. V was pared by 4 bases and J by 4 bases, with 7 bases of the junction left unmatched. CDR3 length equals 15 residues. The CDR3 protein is CASSYSGTFYNEQFF. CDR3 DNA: TGTGCCAGCAGCTACAGCGGGACGTTTTACAATGAGCAGTTCTTC.

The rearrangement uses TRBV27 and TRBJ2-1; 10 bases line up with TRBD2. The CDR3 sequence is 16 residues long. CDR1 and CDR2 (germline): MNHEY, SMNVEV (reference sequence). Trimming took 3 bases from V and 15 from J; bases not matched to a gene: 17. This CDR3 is CASSFWLAGDKSSLFF. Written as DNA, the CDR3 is TGTGCCAGCAGTTTCTGGCTAGCGGGGGATAAGTCGTCCTTGTTCTTC.

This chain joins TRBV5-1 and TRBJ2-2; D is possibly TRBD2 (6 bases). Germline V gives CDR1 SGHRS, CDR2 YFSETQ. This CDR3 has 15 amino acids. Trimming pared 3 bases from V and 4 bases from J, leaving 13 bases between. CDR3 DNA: TGCGCCAGCAGCTGGGAAGGGGAGGCCACCGGGGAGCTGTTTTTT. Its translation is CASSWEGEATGELFF.

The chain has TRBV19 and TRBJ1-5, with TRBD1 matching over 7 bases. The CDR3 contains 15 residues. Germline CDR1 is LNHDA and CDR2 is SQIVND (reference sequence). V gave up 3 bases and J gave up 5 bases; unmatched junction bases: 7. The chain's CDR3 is CASSMPGQTYQPQHF. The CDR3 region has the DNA TGTGCCAGTAGTATGCCGGGACAGACTTATCAGCCCCAGCATTTT.

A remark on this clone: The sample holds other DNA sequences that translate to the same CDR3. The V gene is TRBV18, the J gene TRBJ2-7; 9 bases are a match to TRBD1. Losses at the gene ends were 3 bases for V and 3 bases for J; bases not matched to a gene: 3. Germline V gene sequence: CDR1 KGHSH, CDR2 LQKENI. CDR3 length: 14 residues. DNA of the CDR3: TGTGCCAGCTCACCCCGACAGGGGGTCTACGAGCAGTACTTC. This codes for CASSPRQGVYEQYF.

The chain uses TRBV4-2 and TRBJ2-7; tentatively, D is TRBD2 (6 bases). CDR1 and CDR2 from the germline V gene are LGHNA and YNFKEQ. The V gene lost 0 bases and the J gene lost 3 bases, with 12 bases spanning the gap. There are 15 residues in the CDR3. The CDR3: CASSQDLVSGYEQYF. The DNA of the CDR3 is TGTGCCAGCAGCCAAGATTTGGTTAGCGGCTACGAGCAGTACTTC.

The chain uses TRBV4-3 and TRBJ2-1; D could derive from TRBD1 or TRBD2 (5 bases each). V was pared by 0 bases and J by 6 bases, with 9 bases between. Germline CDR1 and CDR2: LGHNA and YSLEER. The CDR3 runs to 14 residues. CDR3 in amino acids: CASSQEGPSNEQFF. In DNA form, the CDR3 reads TGCGCCAGCAGCCAAGAGGGACCTTCCAATGAGCAGTTCTTC.

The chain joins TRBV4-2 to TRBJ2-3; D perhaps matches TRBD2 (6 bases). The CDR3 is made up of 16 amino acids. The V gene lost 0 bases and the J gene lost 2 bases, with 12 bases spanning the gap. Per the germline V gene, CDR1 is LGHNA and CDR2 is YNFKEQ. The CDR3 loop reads CASSQDGTAFTDTQYF. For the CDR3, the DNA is TGTGCCAGCAGCCAAGACGGGACTGCCTTCACAGATACGCAGTATTTT.